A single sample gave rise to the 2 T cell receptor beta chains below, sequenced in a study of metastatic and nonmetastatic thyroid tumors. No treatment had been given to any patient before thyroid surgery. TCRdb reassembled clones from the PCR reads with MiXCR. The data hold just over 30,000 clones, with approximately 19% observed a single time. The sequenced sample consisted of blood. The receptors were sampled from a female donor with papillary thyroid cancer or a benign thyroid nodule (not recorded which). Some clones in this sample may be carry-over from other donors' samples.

CDR3 sequence reads: CASRSGETQYF. The CDR3 DNA reads TGTGCCAGTAGATCCGGGGAGACCCAGTACTTC. The chain carries TRBV19 and TRBJ2-5; D gene ambiguous. Germline V lookup: CDR1 LNHDA, CDR2 SQIVND (reference sequence). CDR3 length: 11 amino acids. V lost 6 bases and J 5 bases, leaving 7 bases between the germline ends. The full variable domain, its missing parts supplied by reference TRBV19 and TRBJ2-5, is DGGITQSPKYLFRKEGQNVTLSCEQNLNHDAMYWYRQDPGQGLRLIYYSQIVNDFQKGDIAEGYSVSREKKESFPLTVTSAQKNPTAFYLCASRSGETQYFGPGTRLLVL.

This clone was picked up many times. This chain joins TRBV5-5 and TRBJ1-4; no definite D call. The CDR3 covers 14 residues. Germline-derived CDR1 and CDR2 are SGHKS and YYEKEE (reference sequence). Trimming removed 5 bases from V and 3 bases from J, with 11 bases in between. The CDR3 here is CASSSGQSNEKLFF. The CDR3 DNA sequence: TGTGCCAGCAGTTCCGGGCAGTCTAATGAAAAACTGTTTTTT.